These 29 T cell receptor beta chains share one sample of origin, sequenced in a study of blood T cell repertoires in COVID-19. Using immunoSEQ multiplex PCR, the repertoire was profiled, and TCRdb retains in-frame clones only, with some absent. This table has 250,000 to 300,000 clones, 85% to 90% appearing once. Sequenced material: peripheral blood. The origin of the receptors is a woman aged 25-40 years with COVID-19, enrolled during active disease.

The chain joins TRBV6-2 or TRBV6-3 to TRBJ2-7; maybe TRBD2 (6 bases). Between the trimmed V and J ends, which lost 5 bases and 2 bases, there was a span of 13 bases. The germline V gene has CDR1 MNHEY and CDR2 SVGEGT. This CDR3 contains 14 residues. CDR3 in amino acids: CASSPGLATYEQYF. The DNA for the CDR3 is TGTGCCAGCAGTCCGGGACTCGCAACCTACGAGCAGTACTTC.

This chain connects TRBV7-7 to TRBJ2-5, with 8 bases aligning to TRBD1. With V trimmed by 4 bases and J by 5 bases, 6 bases remained unmatched. This CDR3 region has 14 residues. Germline V lookup: CDR1 SSHAT, CDR2 FNYEAQ (reference sequence). CDR3 nucleotides: TGTGCCAGCAGCTCAGGACAGGGCGGGGAGACCCAGTACTTC. It codes for CASSSGQGGETQYF.

This clone came up a few times. The V call is TRBV19, the J call TRBJ2-7, with TRBD1 matching over 7 bases. CDR1 is LNHDA, CDR2 SQIVND, per germline (reference sequence). The CDR3 is 14 residues long. The junction had 8 bases not matched to a gene; V was cut back by 5 bases and J by 4 bases. Here the CDR3 DNA reads TGTGCCAGTAGTTATGGACAGGATTATTACGAGCAGTACTTC. This gives the protein CASSYGQDYYEQYF.

The V call is TRBV4-1, the J call TRBJ2-6, with D unresolved. Germline V gene sequence: CDR1 MGHRA, CDR2 YSYEKL. Trimming stripped 1 base from V and 2 bases from J, with 9 bases between. The CDR3 consists of 16 residues. CDR3 DNA: TGCGCCAGCAGCCAAGTGTCCGGAGCTGGGGCCAACGTCCTGACTTTC. Protein: CASSQVSGAGANVLTF.

The chain combines TRBV6-5 with TRBJ2-7, with 7 bases identical to TRBD1. With V trimmed by 6 bases and J by 3 bases, 5 bases remained unmatched. The CDR3 totals 13 residues. In germline, CDR1 is MNHEY, CDR2 SVGAGI. The CDR3 loop reads CASRRDRYYEQYF. The CDR3 region has the DNA TGTGCCAGCAGAAGGGACAGATACTACGAGCAGTACTTC.

The CDR3 reads CASSSGRGAAYEQYF. The CDR3 nucleotides are TGCGCCAGCAGCTCGGGCCGGGGGGCGGCCTACGAGCAGTACTTC. The chain uses TRBV5-1 and TRBJ2-7, with a tentative D call TRBD2 (7 bases). The CDR3 consists of 15 residues. The germline V gene has CDR1 SGHRS and CDR2 YFSETQ. Trimming took 3 bases from V and 2 from J, leaving 15 bases between them. The entire variable domain, with the rest obtained from reference TRBV5-1 and TRBJ2-7, is as follows: KAGVTQTPRYLIKTRGQQVTLSCSPISGHRSVSWYQQTPGQGLQFLFEYFSETQRNKGNFPGRFSGRQFSNSRSEMNVSTLELGDSALYLCASSSGRGAAYEQYFGPGTRLTVT.

The V and J genes are TRBV5-1 and TRBJ2-5; 9 positions match TRBD2. Germline CDR1 and CDR2: SGHRS and YFSETQ. The CDR3 consists of 14 residues. The J segment lost 3 bases and the V segment lost 9 bases, leaving 9 bases of the junction unmatched. CDR3 DNA: TGCGCCACCAGTTTGGGGACTAGCAAAGAGACCCAGTACTTC. As protein: CATSLGTSKETQYF.

J is TRBJ2-7 and V is TRBV6-6; TRBD1 agrees at 10 bases. Germline V CDR1 and CDR2: MNHNY, SVGAGI (reference sequence). The CDR3 spans 15 residues. V lost 6 bases, J lost 3 bases, and 8 bases stayed unmatched. The CDR3, as DNA: TGTGCCAGCAGGCACCGGGACAGGGGCCTCTACGAGCAGTACTTC. Its protein is CASRHRDRGLYEQYF.

Turning to this clone: The junction does not match germline at one end; this may be a read error. The chain couples TRBV3-1 (or the pseudogene TRBV3-2) to TRBJ2-4; 7 bases map to TRBD2. Germline V gives CDR1 LGHDT, CDR2 YNNKEL (reference sequence). The CDR3 has 12 amino acids. CDR3 in amino acids: CASSQKGREKNF. The CDR3 DNA reads as TGTGCCAGCAGCCAAAAGGGGAGGGAAAAAAATTTC.

The rearrangement joins TRBV6-5 to TRBJ2-7, with D possibly being TRBD2 (7 bases). CDR3 length: 14 amino acids. V was pared by 8 bases and J by 4 bases, with 18 bases between. CDR1 and CDR2 from the germline V gene are MNHEY and SVGAGI. CDR3 sequence (DNA): TGTGCCAGCGGAGGGGGGGTAGTTGTGTACGAGCAGTACTTC. As protein: CASGGGVVVYEQYF.

This chain uses TRBV19 with TRBJ1-4; D may be TRBD1 (6 bases). The germline V and J ends were trimmed by 7 bases and 5 bases, with 11 bases remaining between them. The germline V gene encodes CDR1 LNHDA and CDR2 SQIVND (reference sequence). CDR3 length equals 13 residues. For the CDR3, the DNA is TGTGCCAGTACCCGGACAGTGAATGAAAAACTGTTTTTT. Translation gives CASTRTVNEKLFF.

The chain couples TRBV6-5 to TRBJ1-2, with 7 bases identical to TRBD1. The ends lost 4 bases at V and 5 bases at J; junction bases unmatched: 10. Germline loops: CDR1 MNHEY, CDR2 SVGAGI. This CDR3 region has 15 residues. This CDR3 reads CASSSTPTGLYGYTF. The CDR3 region has the DNA TGTGCCAGCAGTTCCACCCCGACAGGGCTATATGGCTACACCTTC.

J is TRBJ2-2 and V is TRBV19; possible D gene TRBD2, 5 bases. In germline, CDR1 is LNHDA, CDR2 SQIVND (reference sequence). Trimming took off 4 bases at V and 6 bases at J, with 12 bases between the two ends. The CDR3 loop spans 14 amino acids. In DNA form, the CDR3 reads TGTGCCAGTAGTACGGGCGGGCGAGCCGGGGAGCTGTTTTTT. Its protein is CASSTGGRAGELFF. Supplemented by reference TRBV19 and TRBJ2-2, the full variable domain reads DGGITQSPKYLFRKEGQNVTLSCEQNLNHDAMYWYRQDPGQGLRLIYYSQIVNDFQKGDIAEGYSVSREKKESFPLTVTSAQKNPTAFYLCASSTGGRAGELFFGEGSRLTVL.

This chain connects TRBV18 to TRBJ2-7; 12 bases are a match to TRBD1. The CDR3 consists of 15 residues. V lost 4 bases, J lost 4 bases, and 5 bases stayed unmatched. CDR1 KGHSH and CDR2 LQKENI come from the germline V gene. The DNA for the CDR3 is TGTGCCAGCTCACTTCCGGGACAGGGGGCGTACGAGCAGTACTTC. Translation: CASSLPGQGAYEQYF.

The chain combines TRBV27 with TRBJ2-5; 7 bases align to TRBD1. This CDR3 spans 15 amino acids. After removal of 5 bases from V and 5 bases from J, the junction contained 11 bases not matched to a gene. CDR1 is MNHEY, CDR2 SMNVEV, per germline (reference sequence). This chain's CDR3 is CASSPDRQGWETQYF. In nucleotides, the CDR3 is TGTGCCAGCAGTCCGGACCGACAGGGTTGGGAGACCCAGTACTTC.

The chain combines TRBV30 with TRBJ2-3, with 14 bases fitting TRBD2. The CDR3 extends over 16 amino acids. J was trimmed by 5 bases and V by 5 bases; bases with no gene match: 9. Germline V lookup: CDR1 GTSNPN, CDR2 SVGIG (reference sequence). The chain's CDR3 is CAWGPGTSGGLDTQYF. The CDR3 DNA reads TGTGCCTGGGGCCCCGGGACTAGCGGGGGTCTAGATACGCAGTATTTT.

The genes are TRBV5-1 and TRBJ2-1, with TRBD1 as a possible D gene (8 bases). CDR1 and CDR2 from the germline V gene are SGHRS and YFSETQ. The CDR3 runs 16 residues. Trimming removed 4 bases at V and 3 bases at J, with 17 bases between. CDR3 sequence: CASSPRGDRYYNEQFF. In DNA form, the CDR3 reads TGCGCCAGCAGCCCCCGGGGGGACAGGTACTACAATGAGCAGTTCTTC.

The chain carries TRBV15 and TRBJ2-7; a weak D match, TRBD2 (5 bases). The V and J ends lost 3 bases and 6 bases respectively, with 18 bases between them. Germline lookup yields CDR1 LNHNV and CDR2 YYDKDF (reference sequence). CDR3 size: 15 residues. CDR3 protein: CATSRPRVGDGEQYF. CDR3 bases: TGTGCCACCAGCAGGCCGCGGGTTGGGGATGGCGAGCAGTACTTC.

Written as DNA, the CDR3 is TGTGCCAGTAGTATGGGTCGGGAGGGAGAACGGGTTTGGGGCTACACCTTC. The encoded protein is CASSMGREGERVWGYTF. The chain recombines TRBV19 with TRBJ1-2; D uncertain. Germline-derived CDR1 and CDR2 are LNHDA and SQIVND (reference sequence). The CDR3 sequence is 17 residues long. Trimming left V 3 bases short and J 8 bases short, with 25 bases between.

V is TRBV3-1 (or the pseudogene TRBV3-2) and J is TRBJ1-5; perhaps TRBD1 as D (5 bases). The CDR3 extends over 14 amino acids. V was trimmed by 4 bases and J by 7 bases, leaving 14 bases between them. From germline, CDR1 is LGHDT and CDR2 YNNKEL (reference sequence). This CDR3 reads CASSRGRAGQPQHF. The CDR3 DNA reads TGTGCCAGCAGCCGCGGCCGGGCAGGGCAGCCCCAGCATTTT.

The rearrangement links TRBV29-1 to TRBJ2-7; D is possibly TRBD2 (6 bases). Per the germline V gene, CDR1 is SQVTM and CDR2 is ANQGSEA. V was shortened by 5 bases and J by 0 bases, with 11 bases between the two germline ends. This CDR3 has 13 amino acids. The CDR3 nucleotides read TGCAGCGTTCGATCCGGGAGCTCCTACGAGCAGTACTTC. This encodes CSVRSGSSYEQYF.

The CDR3 coding sequence is TGTGCCAGCAGCCAATTGGGACTAGCGGGGGGGCTGAGCACCGGGGAGCTGTTTTTT. The encoded protein is CASSQLGLAGGLSTGELFF. The rearrangement links TRBV4-2 to TRBJ2-2; TRBD2 aligns across 16 bases. The CDR3 totals 19 residues. Trimming at V came to 2 bases and at J to 4 bases, leaving 7 bases not matched to a gene. The V gene's germline CDR1 is LGHNA and CDR2 YNFKEQ.

The sample holds one count of this clone. The chain uses TRBV6-5 and TRBJ2-7, with D possibly matching TRBD2 (6 bases). Per germline, CDR1 MNHEY and CDR2 SVGAGI. CDR3 length: 13 residues. Trimming took 6 bases from V and 4 from J, leaving 13 bases between them. For the CDR3, the DNA is TGTGCCAGCAGGGATAGGGGAGGATACGAGCAGTACTTC. Encoded protein: CASRDRGGYEQYF.

As regards this clone: The junction departs from the called germline gene at one end, perhaps through a read error. The gene calls are TRBV18 and TRBJ2-5, with D perhaps given as TRBD1 or TRBD2 (5 bases each). CDR1 is KGHSH and CDR2 is LQKENI in the germline V gene. CDR3 length: 13 amino acids. DNA for the CDR3: TGTGCCAGTTCACGGGGCCACGAAGAGACCCAGTACTTC. Amino acid sequence: CASSRGHEETQYF.

This clone has a single count. This chain connects TRBV3-1 (or the pseudogene TRBV3-2) to TRBJ1-2; 11 bases are shared with TRBD1. This CDR3 has 15 residues. V lost 4 bases and J lost 4; bases outside the gene matches: 5. CDR1 and CDR2 (germline): LGHDT, YNNKEL (reference sequence). CDR3 nucleotides: TGTGCCAGCAGCCCCCGGACAGGGGGCTTCTATGGCTACACCTTC. Its translation: CASSPRTGGFYGYTF.

The chain combines TRBV4-2 with TRBJ2-7, with D possibly matching TRBD1 (6 bases). CDR1 and CDR2 (germline): LGHNA, YNFKEQ. Trimming stripped 4 bases from V and 4 bases from J, with 14 bases between. The CDR3 runs 14 residues. As DNA, the CDR3 is TGTGCCAGCAGCCCCGACAGGACGCCATACGAGCAGTACTTC. Its protein is CASSPDRTPYEQYF.

The chain recombines TRBV21-1 with TRBJ2-3; TRBD2 is the table's D call and was not checked against the DNA. TRBV21-1 is a pseudogene. This CDR3 has 19 amino acids. DNA for the CDR3: TGTGCCAGCAGCAAATCGCAAAGACTAGTCCCATACGACACAGATACGCAGTATTTT. This sequence encodes CASSKSQRLVPYDTDTQYF.

CDR3 loop: CASSTWTAMGSGNTIYF. The CDR3 region has the DNA TGTGCCAGCAGCACCTGGACAGCAATGGGGTCTGGAAACACCATATATTTT. The chain carries TRBV11-2 and TRBJ1-3; possible D gene TRBD1, 6 bases. Germline CDR1 and CDR2: SGHAT and FQNNGV. Trimming cost V 5 bases and J 1 base, with 18 bases left between them. The CDR3 sequence is 17 residues long.

This sequence joins TRBV19 and TRBJ1-2; TRBD1 might be the D (6 bases). V lost 4 bases and J 7 bases, leaving 10 bases between the germline ends. This CDR3 is built from 12 residues. Per germline, CDR1 LNHDA and CDR2 SQIVND (reference sequence). The CDR3 DNA reads as TGTGCCAGTAGTACAACAGGGACTGGCTACACCTTC. This translates into CASSTTGTGYTF. The complete variable domain, with remaining parts taken from reference TRBV19 and TRBJ1-2, reads DGGITQSPKYLFRKEGQNVTLSCEQNLNHDAMYWYRQDPGQGLRLIYYSQIVNDFQKGDIAEGYSVSREKKESFPLTVTSAQKNPTAFYLCASSTTGTGYTFGSGTRLTVV.